This T cell receptor beta chain comes out of a study of human T cells and chemical hapten exposure. For the study at large: Cases of alopecia areata, totalis or universalis occurred in a predominantly female patient group.

Regarding the study as a whole: With patch test score, the counts of PT1 expanded TCRs showed a positive correlation.

Only a few counts were recorded for this clonotype. Antigen specificity is unknown. Time point of the sample: patch test 3, about 24 weeks after DPC sensitization. The sample's treatment: therapeutic diphenylcyclopropenone sensitization with weekly scalp DPC. Individual cDNA molecules (in the library) carried attached unique molecular identifiers. TCRdb reanalysed the RACE reads using MiXCR and keeps one entry per CDR3 protein. Among 99,000 or so distinct CDR3 sequences listed, less than 35% were seen once. Sequences were derived from whole blood, sampled in connection with sensitization to the hapten diphenylcyclopropenone (DPC). The clonotype originates from a man aged 35 to 55 with alopecia areata. Some clones in this sample may be carry-over from other donors' samples.

The CDR3 bases are TGTGCCAGCAGCCAAGATAATCTTAGGGGTGAGCAGTTCTTC. It yields the protein CASSQDNLRGEQFF. V usage is TRBV3-1 and J usage is TRBJ2-1; TRBD1 is a possible D gene (5 bases). Trimming removed 0 bases at V and 9 bases at J, with 12 bases between. The CDR3 sequence is 14 residues long. Germline CDR1 and CDR2: LGHDT and YNNKEL (reference sequence).